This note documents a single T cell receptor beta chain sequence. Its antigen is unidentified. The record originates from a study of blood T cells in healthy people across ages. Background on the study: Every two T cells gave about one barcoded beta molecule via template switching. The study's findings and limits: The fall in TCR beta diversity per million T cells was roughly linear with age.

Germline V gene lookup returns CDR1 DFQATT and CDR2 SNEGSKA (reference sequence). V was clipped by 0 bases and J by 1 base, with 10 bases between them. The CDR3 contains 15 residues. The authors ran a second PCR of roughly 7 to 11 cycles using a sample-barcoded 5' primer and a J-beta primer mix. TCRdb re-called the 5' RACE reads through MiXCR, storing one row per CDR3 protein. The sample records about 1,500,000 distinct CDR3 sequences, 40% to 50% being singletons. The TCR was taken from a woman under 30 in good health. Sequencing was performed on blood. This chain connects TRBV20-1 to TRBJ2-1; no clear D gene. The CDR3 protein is CSARDLGFSYNEQFF. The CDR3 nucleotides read TGCAGTGCTAGAGATCTTGGGTTTTCCTACAATGAGCAGTTCTTC.